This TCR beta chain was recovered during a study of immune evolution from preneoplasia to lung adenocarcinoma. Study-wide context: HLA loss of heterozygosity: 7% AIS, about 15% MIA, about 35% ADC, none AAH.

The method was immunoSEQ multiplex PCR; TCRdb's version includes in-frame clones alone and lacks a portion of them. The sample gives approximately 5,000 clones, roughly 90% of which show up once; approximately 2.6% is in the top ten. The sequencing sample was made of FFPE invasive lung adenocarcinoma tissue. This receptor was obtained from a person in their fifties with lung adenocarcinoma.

The CDR3 DNA reads as TGCGCCAGCAGTACTATGGCAGGGCCATATGGCTACACCTTC. Translating it yields CASSTMAGPYGYTF. The rearrangement links TRBV10-2 to TRBJ1-2; D might be TRBD1 (5 bases). The V end lost 5 bases, the J end lost 5 bases, and 15 bases lay between the germline ends. The CDR3 sequence is 14 residues long. CDR1 is WSHSY, CDR2 SAAADI, per germline.